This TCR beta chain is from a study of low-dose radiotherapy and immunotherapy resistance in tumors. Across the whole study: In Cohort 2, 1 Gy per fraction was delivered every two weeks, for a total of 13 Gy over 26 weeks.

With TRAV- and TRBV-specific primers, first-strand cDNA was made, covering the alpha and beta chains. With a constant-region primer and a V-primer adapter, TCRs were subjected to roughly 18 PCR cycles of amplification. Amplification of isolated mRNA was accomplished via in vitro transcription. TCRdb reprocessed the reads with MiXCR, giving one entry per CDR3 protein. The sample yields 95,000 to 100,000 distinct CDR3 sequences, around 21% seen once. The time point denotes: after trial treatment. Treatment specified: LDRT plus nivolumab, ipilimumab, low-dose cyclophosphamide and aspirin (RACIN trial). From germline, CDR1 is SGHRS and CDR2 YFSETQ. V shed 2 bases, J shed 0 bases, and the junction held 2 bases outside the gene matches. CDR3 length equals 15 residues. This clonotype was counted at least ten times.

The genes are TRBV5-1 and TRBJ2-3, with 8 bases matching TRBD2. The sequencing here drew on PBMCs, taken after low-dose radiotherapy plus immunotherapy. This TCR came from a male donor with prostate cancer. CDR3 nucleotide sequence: TGCGCCAGCAGCTTAACTAGCGGAAGCACAGATACGCAGTATTTT. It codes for CASSLTSGSTDTQYF.